The clone carrying this TCR beta chain was seen many times. As yet, its antigen is unknown. This CDR3 has 17 residues. Germline lookup yields CDR1 SGHTA and CDR2 FQGNSA. V lost 0 bases and J lost 3, with 16 bases in between. A second PCR, run for roughly 7 to 12 cycles, used a sample-barcoded 5' primer plus a J-beta primer mix. TCRdb re-derived calls from the 5' RACE reads in MiXCR, one entry per CDR3 protein. This sample has 500,000 to 700,000 distinct CDR3 sequences; 25% to 35% occur once, and the top ten carry about a sixth. The data were taken from a study of blood T cells in healthy people across ages. Overall study results and limits: With naive T cell percentage, TCR beta diversity showed a strong correlation. Considered underestimates were the diversity estimates obtained from one million T cells. Nothing was known about donor CMV status, and this possibly confounded expanded clonotype changes.

Each sample provided at least 5 micrograms of extracted total RNA. The V and J genes are TRBV7-2 and TRBJ2-3, with D hard to call. The receptor's source is a woman aged 80 or over in good health. The material sequenced was blood. CDR3 residues: CASSLALWGSLTDTQYF. CDR3 sequence (DNA): TGTGCCAGCAGCTTAGCGCTGTGGGGATCCCTTACAGATACGCAGTATTTT.